These 30 T cell receptor beta chains came from one sample sequenced in a study of cytomegalovirus exposure and HLA in healthy donors. With 60 Vbeta and 13 Jbeta primers, the PCR was carried out. Measured with immunoSEQ multiplex PCR; TCRdb has only the in-frame clones, and not every one. The sample has 200,000 or so clones, 65% to 80% seen once; the top ten hold around 15%. The sequenced material came from PBMCs. All receptors come from a man aged 35 to 55 in good health and CMV-seronegative.

This rearrangement joins TRBV7-2 to TRBJ1-4; 9 bases are shared with TRBD1. The CDR3 consists of 13 residues. V trimming: 5 bases; J trimming: 11 bases; junction bases outside the gene matches: 6. The germline CDR1 and CDR2 sequences are SGHTA and FQGNSA. CDR3 sequence (DNA): TGTGCCAGCAGCCCCGGACAGGGGAGGAAACTGTTTTTT. Its protein product is CASSPGQGRKLFF.

The genes are TRBV2 and TRBJ2-3; 8 bases fit TRBD2. Germline V gives CDR1 SNHLY, CDR2 FYNNEI. This CDR3 region has 11 residues. V lost 8 bases to trimming and J lost 5 bases; unmatched junction nucleotides: 0. The CDR3 loop is CASAGGDTQYF. The CDR3 region has the DNA TGTGCCAGCGCGGGGGGAGATACGCAGTATTTT. Full variable domain (remainder filled in from reference TRBV2 and TRBJ2-3): EPEVTQTPSHQVTQMGQEVILRCVPISNHLYFYWYRQILGQKVEFLVSFYNNEISEKSEIFDDQFSVERPDGSNFTLKIRSTKLEDSAMYFCASAGGDTQYFGPGTRLTVL.

The gene calls are TRBV6-1 and TRBJ2-1; no clear D gene. Looked up from germline, CDR1 is MNHNS and CDR2 is SASEGT. The CDR3 runs to 16 residues. V gave up 1 base and J gave up 2 bases, with 12 bases separating them. The chain's CDR3 is CASSEERFTTYNEQFF. The CDR3 region has the DNA TGTGCCAGCAGTGAAGAGAGATTTACGACCTACAATGAGCAGTTCTTC.

The genes are TRBV4-1 and TRBJ2-3, with 10 bases matching TRBD2. In germline, CDR1 is MGHRA, CDR2 YSYEKL. The junction had 6 bases not matched to a gene; V was cut back by 1 base and J by 5 bases. The CDR3 sequence is 16 residues long. The CDR3 nucleotides read TGCGCCAGCAGCCAAGGGCTAGCGGGAGTAGTAGATACGCAGTATTTT. Translating gives CASSQGLAGVVDTQYF.

The chain couples TRBV5-1 to TRBJ2-2; 11 bases are shared with TRBD2. Germline V gives CDR1 SGHRS, CDR2 YFSETQ. J gave up 5 bases and V 0 bases, and 9 bases lay outside the gene matches. This CDR3 has 18 amino acids. CDR3 DNA sequence: TGCGCCAGCAGCTTGGCCGGTAGCGGGGGGGCCGGGACCGGGGAGCTGTTTTTT. This codes for CASSLAGSGGAGTGELFF.

This clone was picked up a small number of times. The chain joins TRBV6-1 to TRBJ1-4; a possible D gene is TRBD1 (5 bases). V lost 6 bases and J lost 5, with 13 bases in between. Germline loops: CDR1 MNHNS, CDR2 SASEGT. The CDR3 has 14 residues. The CDR3 DNA reads as TGTGCCAGCAGAGGGGTGGTTAGGAATGAAAAACTGTTTTTT. It codes for CASRGVVRNEKLFF.

V gene TRBV4-1 combines with J gene TRBJ2-5, with 10 bases aligning to TRBD2. V gave up 0 bases and J gave up 5 bases; unmatched junction bases: 6. CDR1 MGHRA and CDR2 YSYEKL come from the germline V gene. This CDR3 comprises 16 residues. Written as DNA, the CDR3 is TGCGCCAGCAGCCAAGAAGGGCTAGCGGGAGCGGAGACCCAGTACTTC. This encodes CASSQEGLAGAETQYF.

V usage is TRBV6-1 and J usage is TRBJ1-4; TRBD1 might be the D (6 bases). The CDR3 loop spans 14 amino acids. The germline V gene encodes CDR1 MNHNS and CDR2 SASEGT. V lost 6 bases, J lost 4 bases, and 12 bases lay in between. This CDR3 is CASRVDRVNEKLFF. The CDR3, as DNA: TGTGCCAGCAGAGTGGACAGAGTTAATGAAAAACTGTTTTTT.

This chain links TRBV28 with TRBJ2-7; TRBD2 might be the D (6 bases). The germline V and J ends were trimmed by 4 bases and 3 bases, with 16 bases remaining between them. Germline CDR1 reads MDHEN; CDR2 reads SYDVKM. This CDR3 spans 15 amino acids. The CDR3 coding sequence is TGTGCCAGCAGTTCAGGGTCCCGGGGAGGCTACGAGCAGTACTTC. This codes for CASSSGSRGGYEQYF.

The rearrangement uses TRBV6-4 and TRBJ2-5, with 9 bases that match TRBD1. V dropped 5 bases and J dropped 3; count of bases not matched to a gene: 4. CDR1 is MRHNA and CDR2 is SNTAGT in the germline V gene. CDR3 size: 14 residues. As DNA, the CDR3 is TGTGCCAGCAGTTACAGGGGGCGGGAAGAGACCCAGTACTTC. Translated, it gives CASSYRGREETQYF.

Regarding this clone: Other DNA sequences within the sample encode an identical CDR3. The chain couples TRBV5-1 to TRBJ1-2; possibly TRBD1 for D (5 bases). Per the germline V gene, CDR1 is SGHRS and CDR2 is YFSETQ. The length of the CDR3 is 12 residues. Trimming stripped 0 bases from V and 8 bases from J, with 8 bases between. The CDR3 sequence is CASSLEGYGYTF. In DNA form, the CDR3 reads TGCGCCAGCAGCTTGGAGGGGTACGGCTACACCTTC.

A few counts support this clone. The rearrangement joins TRBV11-2 to TRBJ2-3, with a possible D match to TRBD1 (6 bases). CDR1 and CDR2 from the germline V gene are SGHAT and FQNNGV. The CDR3 contains 18 residues. V dropped 5 bases and J dropped 2 bases, with 23 bases sitting between them. CDR3 bases: TGTGCCAGCAGCCCACCCGGCAGGACAGTCCCTGACACAGATACGCAGTATTTT. Translated, it gives CASSPPGRTVPDTDTQYF.

The gene calls are TRBV6-5 and TRBJ1-1, with a possible D match to TRBD1 (6 bases). The CDR3 length is 14 residues. Germline V gene data show CDR1 as MNHEY and CDR2 as SVGAGI. V gave up 5 bases and J gave up 6 bases, with 16 bases separating them. CDR3 sequence reads: CASSRRFPGAEAFF. The CDR3 DNA reads as TGTGCCAGCAGTCGCCGATTCCCAGGGGCTGAAGCTTTCTTT.

The chain uses TRBV29-1 and TRBJ2-7; D is unresolved. V lost 0 bases and J lost 4, with 4 bases in between. The CDR3 extends over 11 amino acids. Per the germline V gene, CDR1 is SQVTM and CDR2 is ANQGSEA. CDR3 coding DNA: TGCAGCGTTGAAGAGCGGTACGAGCAGTACTTC. It specifies CSVEERYEQYF.

The genes are TRBV6-5 and TRBJ1-6, with D tentatively TRBD1 (5 bases). Germline V gives CDR1 MNHEY, CDR2 SVGAGI. This CDR3 is built from 14 residues. Trimming stripped 5 bases from V and 14 bases from J, with 19 bases between. This CDR3 reads CASSPETGTKSLHF. The DNA for the CDR3 is TGTGCCAGCAGTCCCGAGACTGGGACTAAATCCCTCCACTTT.

With respect to this clone: The junction does not match germline at one end; this may be a read error. The rearrangement links TRBV7-9 to TRBJ1-2; the D gene is possibly TRBD1 (5 bases). CDR1 and CDR2 from the germline V gene are SEHNR and FQNEAQ (reference sequence). This CDR3 is 15 amino acids long. CDR3 bases: TGTTCCAGCAGCCCCTGGGTCCAAGGGGACTATGGCTACACCTTC. This codes for CSSSPWVQGDYGYTF.

This chain uses TRBV19 with TRBJ2-3, with D uncertain. Germline V CDR1 and CDR2: LNHDA, SQIVND (reference sequence). The V and J ends lost 5 bases and 4 bases respectively, with 10 bases between them. This CDR3 region has 13 residues. CDR3 sequence (DNA): TGTGCCAGTAGTGGAGCTCGGGCAGATACGCAGTATTTT. This codes for CASSGARADTQYF.

This clone has a handful of counts. This rearrangement joins TRBV4-1 to TRBJ2-1, with 10 positions matching TRBD2. CDR1 is MGHRA, CDR2 YSYEKL, per germline. The CDR3 totals 14 residues. Trimming took 0 bases from V and 9 from J; bases not matched to a gene: 2. The CDR3 here is CASSQEAGGGEQFF. CDR3 sequence (DNA): TGCGCCAGCAGCCAAGAAGCGGGAGGGGGTGAGCAGTTCTTC.

The chain uses TRBV7-2 and TRBJ2-5; a weak D match, TRBD2 (7 bases). This CDR3 comprises 15 residues. Trimming stripped 3 bases from V and 3 bases from J, with 14 bases between. Germline loops: CDR1 SGHTA, CDR2 FQGNSA. CDR3 region: CASSFDGGREETQYF. The CDR3 bases are TGTGCCAGCAGCTTTGACGGGGGGCGGGAAGAGACCCAGTACTTC.

This clone was found a few times. This CDR3 reads CASSRDWAAEYNEQFF. The CDR3 region has the DNA TGTGCCAGCAGCCGTGACTGGGCAGCGGAGTACAATGAGCAGTTCTTC. The chain is built from TRBV11-2 and TRBJ2-1; maybe TRBD2 (5 bases). Per the germline V gene, CDR1 is SGHAT and CDR2 is FQNNGV. This CDR3 has 16 amino acids. V was clipped by 5 bases and J by 4 bases, with 18 bases between them.

Comment on this clone: The junction departs from germline at one end; a sequencing error may be responsible. The J gene is TRBJ2-3, the V gene TRBV18; 7 bases fit TRBD2. Germline CDR1 KGHSH, CDR2 LQKENI. The CDR3 spans 17 residues. CDR3 amino acids: CASSPMRLATSTATQYF. Here the CDR3 DNA reads TGTGCCAGCTCACCGATGAGGCTAGCGACTAGCACAGCTACGCAGTATTTT.

The rearrangement joins TRBV5-1 to TRBJ2-1, with TRBD2 matching over 9 bases. Germline V gives CDR1 SGHRS, CDR2 YFSETQ. J gave up 5 bases and V 0 bases, and 6 bases lay outside the gene matches. This CDR3 comprises 16 residues. For the CDR3, the DNA is TGCGCCAGCAGCTTGGCCCCGGGACTAGCCCACAATGAGCAGTTCTTC. Amino acids: CASSLAPGLAHNEQFF.

This clone was detected once. The rearrangement links TRBV28 to TRBJ2-7; D may be TRBD2 (6 bases). V was cut by 6 bases and J by 4 bases, with 10 bases left in between. This CDR3 has 12 amino acids. CDR1 MDHEN and CDR2 SYDVKM come from the germline V gene. CDR3 residues: CASSGTRYEQYF. The CDR3 DNA reads TGTGCCAGCAGCGGGACTCGTTACGAGCAGTACTTC.

The chain combines TRBV2 with TRBJ2-2, with D possibly being TRBD2 (5 bases). This CDR3 comprises 16 residues. V was cut by 3 bases and J by 0 bases, with 11 bases left in between. The germline gives CDR1 SNHLY, CDR2 FYNNEI. The CDR3 here is CASSDVGVANTGELFF. CDR3 DNA sequence: TGTGCCAGCAGTGATGTCGGGGTCGCGAACACCGGGGAGCTGTTTTTT.

This clone has a single count. The chain uses TRBV27 and TRBJ2-7; 7 bases match TRBD1. This CDR3 is 15 amino acids long. V shed 1 base and J 2 bases; nucleotides not matched to a gene: 5. CDR1 is MNHEY, CDR2 SMNVEV, per germline (reference sequence). CDR3 DNA sequence: TGTGCCAGCAGTTTATTAGGGGACAGACCCTACGAGCAGTACTTC. As protein: CASSLLGDRPYEQYF.

This chain uses TRBV5-1 with TRBJ2-2; 7 positions match TRBD1. The ends lost 5 bases at V and 0 bases at J; junction bases unmatched: 4. Germline-derived CDR1 and CDR2 are SGHRS and YFSETQ. The CDR3 consists of 15 residues. CDR3 sequence: CASRPGQSNTGELFF. The CDR3 nucleotides read TGCGCCAGCAGGCCGGGACAGTCGAACACCGGGGAGCTGTTTTTT. The complete variable domain, with remaining parts taken from reference TRBV5-1 and TRBJ2-2, reads KAGVTQTPRYLIKTRGQQVTLSCSPISGHRSVSWYQQTPGQGLQFLFEYFSETQRNKGNFPGRFSGRQFSNSRSEMNVSTLELGDSALYLCASRPGQSNTGELFFGEGSRLTVL.

The gene calls are TRBV28 and TRBJ2-7; 15 positions match TRBD2. CDR1 and CDR2 (germline): MDHEN, SYDVKM. This CDR3 has 17 residues. The V gene end was trimmed by 1 base and the J gene end by 1 base; junction bases not matched to a gene: 2. CDR3 region: CASSLLGTSGRSYEQYF. CDR3 bases: TGTGCCAGCAGTTTATTAGGGACTAGCGGGAGGTCCTACGAGCAGTACTTC. Together with reference TRBV28 and TRBJ2-7, the CDR3 gives the full variable domain: DVKVTQSSRYLVKRTGEKVFLECVQDMDHENMFWYRQDPGLGLRLIYFSYDVKMKEKGDIPEGYSVSREKKERFSLILESASTNQTSMYLCASSLLGTSGRSYEQYFGPGTRLTVT.

Comment on this clone: This sample includes further DNA sequences coding for the same CDR3. The rearrangement joins TRBV28 to TRBJ2-1, with D perhaps matching TRBD2 (6 bases). CDR1 and CDR2 (germline): MDHEN, SYDVKM. The CDR3 consists of 15 residues. V was trimmed by 2 bases and J by 1 base, leaving 9 bases between them. CDR3 protein: CASSLLAGSYNEQFF. The CDR3 bases are TGTGCCAGCAGTTTACTGGCGGGATCCTACAATGAGCAGTTCTTC.

The sample holds one count of this clone. Compared with germline, one end of the junction differs, possibly owing to a read error. The J gene is TRBJ2-7, the V gene TRBV7-9; D call uncertain. The germline V gene encodes CDR1 SEHNR and CDR2 FQNEAQ (reference sequence). This CDR3 contains 14 residues. CDR3 sequence (DNA): TGTTCCAGCAGCGCTATTGAGAAAAACTACGAGCAGTACTTC. It encodes CSSSAIEKNYEQYF.

J is TRBJ2-5 and V is TRBV9; 10 bases are a match to TRBD1. The germline V gene has CDR1 SGDLS and CDR2 YYNGEE. After removal of 0 bases from V and 1 base from J, the junction contained 6 bases not matched to a gene. The CDR3 is 17 residues long. The CDR3 nucleotides are TGTGCCAGCAGCGTAGGAGATGACAGGGGGCTCCAAGAGACCCAGTACTTC. Translating gives CASSVGDDRGLQETQYF.